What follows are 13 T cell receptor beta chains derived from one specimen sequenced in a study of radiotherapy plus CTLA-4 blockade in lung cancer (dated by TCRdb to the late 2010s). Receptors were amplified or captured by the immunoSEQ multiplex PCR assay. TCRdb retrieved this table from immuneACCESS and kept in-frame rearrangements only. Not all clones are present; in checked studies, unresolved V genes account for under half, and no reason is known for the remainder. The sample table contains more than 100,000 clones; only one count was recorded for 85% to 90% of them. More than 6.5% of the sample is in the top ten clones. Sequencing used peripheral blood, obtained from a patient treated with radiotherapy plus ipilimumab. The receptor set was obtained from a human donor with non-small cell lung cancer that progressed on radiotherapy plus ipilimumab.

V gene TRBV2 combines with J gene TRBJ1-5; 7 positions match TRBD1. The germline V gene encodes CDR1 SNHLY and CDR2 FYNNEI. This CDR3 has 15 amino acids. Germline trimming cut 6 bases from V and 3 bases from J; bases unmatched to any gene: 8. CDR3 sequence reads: CASRLRQGTNQPQHF. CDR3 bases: TGTGCCAGCAGGTTAAGACAGGGAACCAATCAGCCCCAGCATTTT.

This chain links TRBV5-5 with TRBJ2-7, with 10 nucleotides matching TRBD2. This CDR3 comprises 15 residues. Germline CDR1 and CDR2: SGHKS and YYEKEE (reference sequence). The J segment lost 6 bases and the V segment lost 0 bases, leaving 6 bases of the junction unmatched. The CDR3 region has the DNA TGTGCCAGCAGCTTGGCCCTAGCGGGAGCGTCCGAGCAGTACTTC. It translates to CASSLALAGASEQYF.

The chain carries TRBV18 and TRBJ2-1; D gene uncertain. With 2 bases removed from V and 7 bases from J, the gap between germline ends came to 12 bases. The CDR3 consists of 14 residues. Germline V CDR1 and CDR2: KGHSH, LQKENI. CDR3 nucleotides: TGTGCCAGCTCACCATGGGCAGCCGAAAATGAGCAGTTCTTC. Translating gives CASSPWAAENEQFF.

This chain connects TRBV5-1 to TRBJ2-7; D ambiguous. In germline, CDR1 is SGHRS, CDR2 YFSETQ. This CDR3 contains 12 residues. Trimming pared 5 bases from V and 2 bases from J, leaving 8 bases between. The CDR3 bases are TGCGCCAGCAGAAACATTCCCTACGAGCAGTACTTC. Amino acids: CASRNIPYEQYF.

CDR3 in amino acids: CASRKGYPTTNEQFF. The CDR3 DNA is TGTGCCAGCAGGAAGGGGTACCCAACCACCAATGAGCAGTTCTTC. The chain links TRBV7-2 to TRBJ2-1; tentatively, D is TRBD1 (5 bases). The CDR3 runs to 15 residues. V lost 6 bases and J lost 6, with 18 bases in between. CDR1 is SGHTA, CDR2 FQGNSA, per germline.

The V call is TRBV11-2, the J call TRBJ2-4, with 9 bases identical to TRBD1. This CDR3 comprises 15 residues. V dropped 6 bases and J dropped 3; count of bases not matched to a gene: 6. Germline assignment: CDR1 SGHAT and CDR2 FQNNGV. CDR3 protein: CASRHPGQGKNIQYF. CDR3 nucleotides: TGTGCCAGCAGACATCCGGGACAGGGCAAAAACATTCAGTACTTC.

For the CDR3, the DNA is TGCGCCAGCAGCATTGGCAGGGGAGACACTAATGAAAAACTGTTTTTT. It is translated as CASSIGRGDTNEKLFF. V and J are TRBV5-1 and TRBJ1-4, with D possibly matching TRBD1 (6 bases). This CDR3 has 16 residues. With 4 bases removed from V and 2 bases from J, the gap between germline ends came to 15 bases. Per germline, CDR1 SGHRS and CDR2 YFSETQ.

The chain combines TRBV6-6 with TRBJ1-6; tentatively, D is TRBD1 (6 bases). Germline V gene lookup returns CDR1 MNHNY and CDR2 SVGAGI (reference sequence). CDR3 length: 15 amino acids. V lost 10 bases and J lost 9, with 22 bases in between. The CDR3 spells CATGLEVQGISPLHF. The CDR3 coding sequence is TGTGCCACCGGATTAGAGGTCCAGGGGATTTCACCCCTCCACTTT.

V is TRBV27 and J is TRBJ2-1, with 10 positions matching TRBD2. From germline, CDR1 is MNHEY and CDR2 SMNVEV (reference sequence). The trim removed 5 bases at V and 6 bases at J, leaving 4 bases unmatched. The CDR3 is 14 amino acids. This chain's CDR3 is CASSLRTSGNEQFF. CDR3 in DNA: TGTGCCAGCAGTCTACGGACTAGCGGCAATGAGCAGTTCTTC.

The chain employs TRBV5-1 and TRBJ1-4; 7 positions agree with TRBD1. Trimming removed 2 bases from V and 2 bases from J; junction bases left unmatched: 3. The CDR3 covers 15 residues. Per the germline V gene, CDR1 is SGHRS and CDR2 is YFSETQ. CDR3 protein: CASSFYRGTNEKLFF. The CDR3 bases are TGCGCCAGCAGCTTCTACAGGGGCACTAATGAAAAACTGTTTTTT.

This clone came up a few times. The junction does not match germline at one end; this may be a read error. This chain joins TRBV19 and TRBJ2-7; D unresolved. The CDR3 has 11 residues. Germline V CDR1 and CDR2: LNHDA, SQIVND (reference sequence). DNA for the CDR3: TGTGCCAGTAGTCACTCCCACGAGCAGTACTTC. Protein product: CASSHSHEQYF.

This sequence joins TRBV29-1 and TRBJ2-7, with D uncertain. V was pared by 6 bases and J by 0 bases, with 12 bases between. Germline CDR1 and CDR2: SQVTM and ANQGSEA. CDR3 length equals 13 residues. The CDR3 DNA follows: TGCAGCGTACGCACGAGTAGCTCCTACGAGCAGTACTTC. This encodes CSVRTSSSYEQYF.

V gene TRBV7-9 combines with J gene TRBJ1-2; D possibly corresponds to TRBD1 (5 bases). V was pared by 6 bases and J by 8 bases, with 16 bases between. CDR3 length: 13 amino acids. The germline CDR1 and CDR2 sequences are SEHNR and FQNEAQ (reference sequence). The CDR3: CASRQNSGRGYTF. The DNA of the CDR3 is TGTGCCAGCAGACAAAATTCAGGGCGGGGCTACACCTTC.